The rows below give T cell receptor beta chains drawn from one sample of a study of cytomegalovirus exposure and HLA in healthy donors. Clones were read by immunoSEQ multiplex PCR, and TCRdb kept only the in-frame ones, dropping some. The table records 120,000 or so clones, 81% of them present only once. What was sequenced was PBMCs. Receptor source: a man younger than 35 in good health and CMV-seronegative. Each CDR3 is given with its conserved first and last residue. The D gene is left open where the match is weak. Only part of the rows carry a size: once, few, many, or a class if the clone is expanded.

D	V	length	J	size	DNA	CDR3
TRBD1	TRBV7-9	15	TRBJ2-1	few	TGTTCCAGCAGCTCATGGGGCGGGACAGGGGATGAGCAGTTCTTC	CSSSSWGGTGDEQFF
-	TRBV6-5	14	TRBJ1-3	-	TGTGCCAGCAGCCAGACAGTAACTGGAAACACCATATATTTT	CASSQTVTGNTIYF
TRBD1	TRBV27	16	TRBJ1-3	-	TGTGCCAGCAGTACCTACAGGGGTAAGAGAGGAAACACCATATATTTT	CASSTYRGKRGNTIYF
-	TRBV9	13	TRBJ2-7	once	TGTGCCAGCAGCGCAGGGATATCCTACGAGCAGTACTTC	CASSAGISYEQYF
-	TRBV29-1	14	TRBJ2-1	once	TGCAGCGTTGAGCGGGGTAGTTCCTACAATGAGCAGTTCTTC	CSVERGSSYNEQFF
TRBD1	TRBV5-4	14	TRBJ1-4	-	TGTGCCAGCAGCTTACAGGGGGCCAGTGAAAAACTGTTTTTT	CASSLQGASEKLFF
TRBD2	TRBV13	16	TRBJ2-1	-	TGTGCCAGCAGCTTAGTACTAGCGGTGACCTACAATGAGCAGTTCTTC	CASSLVLAVTYNEQFF
TRBD1	TRBV7-2	15	TRBJ1-4	-	TGTGCCAGCAGCCCGCGACAGGGCTTAAGTGAAAAACTGTTTTTT	CASSPRQGLSEKLFF
-	TRBV5-1	11	TRBJ2-7	-	TGCGCCAGCAGCGGCCCCCACGAGCAGTACTTC	CASSGPHEQYF
TRBD1	TRBV13	16	TRBJ2-3	-	TGTGCCAGCAGCTCCGGACAGGGGATTAGCACAGATACGCAGTATTTT	CASSSGQGISTDTQYF
TRBD1	TRBV7-2	14	TRBJ2-7	-	TGTGCCAGCAGAGGGGACAGCGCCCGTCACGAGCAGTACTTC	CASRGDSARHEQYF
-	TRBV21-1	15	TRBJ2-7	-	TGTGCCAGCACCCCCGGATCAGGGGACTCCTACGAGCAGTACTTC	CASTPGSGDSYEQYF
-	TRBV10-2	14	TRBJ2-3	-	TGCGCCAGCAGAACAGGGAGAAGTTCAGATACGCAGTATTTT	CASRTGRSSDTQYF
-	TRBV6-5	12	TRBJ1-1	-	TGTGCCAGCAGTGAACAGGGAAATGAAGCTTTCTTT	CASSEQGNEAFF
TRBD1	TRBV7-2	13	TRBJ2-5	once	TGTGCCAGCAGCCGAGACAGGGGAGAGACCCAGTACTTC	CASSRDRGETQYF
-	TRBV2	14	TRBJ1-1	-	TGTGCCAGCAGTGGGGGGGACCTGAACACTGAAGCTTTCTTT	CASSGGDLNTEAFF
TRBD1	TRBV6-6	15	TRBJ1-2	once	TGTGCCAGCGGAGACAGGGGGCTTTATCACTATGGCTACACCTTC	CASGDRGLYHYGYTF
TRBD2	TRBV7-2	18	TRBJ2-3	once	TGTGCCAGCAGCCCTCCGGGACTAGCGGGGGGGCCCACAGATACGCAGTATTTT	CASSPPGLAGGPTDTQYF
TRBD1	TRBV18	13	TRBJ2-7	-	TGTGCCAGCTCACCACGGGACAGCTACGAGCAGTACTTC	CASSPRDSYEQYF
-	TRBV5-4	13	TRBJ2-7	-	TGTGCCAGCAGCCAGGGGACCACCTACGAGCAGTACTTC	CASSQGTTYEQYF
-	TRBV4-1	15	TRBJ1-2	-	TGCGCCAGCAGCCAAGAACGTACTTCTGTCTATGGCTACACCTTC	CASSQERTSVYGYTF
TRBD1	TRBV13	14	TRBJ1-2	-	TGTGCCAGCAGCTCGACAGGGGCAAGGTATGGCTACACCTTC	CASSSTGARYGYTF
-	TRBV2	15	TRBJ2-2	-	TGTGCCAGCCGGAATCAACAGGTGAACACCGGGGAGCTGTTTTTT	CASRNQQVNTGELFF
-	TRBV7-2	13	TRBJ1-1	-	TGTGCCAGCAGCTTAACAAGGAACACTGAAGCTTTCTTT	CASSLTRNTEAFF
-	TRBV19	13	TRBJ1-1	-	TGTGCCAGTAGTGTTATGCGGCACACTGAAGCTTTCTTT	CASSVMRHTEAFF
TRBD1	TRBV5-1	15	TRBJ2-7	-	TGCGCCAGCAGATTCGCCGGGACAGGGGGGGGCGAGCAGTACTTC	CASRFAGTGGGEQYF
-	TRBV6-5	15	TRBJ2-1	-	TGTGCCAGCAGTTACTCAAGGCAGGGTCGTGATGAGCAGTTCTTC	CASSYSRQGRDEQFF
-	TRBV7-3	13	TRBJ1-1	-	TGTGCCAGCAGCCCCGTCCTAGGCACTGAAGCTTTCTTT	CASSPVLGTEAFF
-	TRBV27	16	TRBJ2-1	-	TGTGCCAGCAGTACCGCCCGGGGGAGCTCCTACAATGAGCAGTTCTTC	CASSTARGSSYNEQFF
-	TRBV4-1	15	TRBJ1-1	-	TGCGCCAGCAGCCAAGTTAAGGGGATGAACACTGAAGCTTTCTTT	CASSQVKGMNTEAFF
TRBD1	TRBV2	16	TRBJ2-5	-	TGTGCCAGCAGTGTTCCTCGACAGGGATCCCAAGAGACCCAGTACTTC	CASSVPRQGSQETQYF
-	TRBV18	13	TRBJ1-5	-	TGTGCCAGCTCACCGGACGGGGATCAGCCCCAGCATTTT	CASSPDGDQPQHF
-	TRBV7-9	14	TRBJ1-4	-	TGTGCCAGCAGCTACCTGACGGCAGGGGAAAAACTGTTTTTT	CASSYLTAGEKLFF